This T cell receptor (beta chain) was documented in a study of T cell responses to AZD1222 COVID-19 vaccine. A word on this clone: No antigen is known for it.

Germline V gene lookup returns CDR1 ENHRY and CDR2 SYGVKD. V was pared by 11 bases and J by 1 base, with 14 bases between. CDR3 size: 14 residues. Only in-frame clones appear in the TCRdb table, and some are missing; sequencing was by immunoSEQ multiplex PCR. The data hold some 120,000 clones, with over 75% observed a single time. Study-wide results and limits: Among spike-specific TCRs, nearly half reportedly target unmutated variant regions. Vaccination with two AZD1222 doses was followed by a rise in Spike-specific TCR breadth and depth.

The chain recombines TRBV10-3 with TRBJ2-2, with D possibly called TRBD1 or TRBD2 (6 bases each). The clonotype was recovered from an adult in good health. This specimen was peripheral blood, taken on day 0 of AZD1222 vaccination. The CDR3 region has the DNA TGTGCCCTCCGACAGGAGGGGAACACCGGGGAGCTGTTTTTT. It yields the protein CALRQEGNTGELFF.